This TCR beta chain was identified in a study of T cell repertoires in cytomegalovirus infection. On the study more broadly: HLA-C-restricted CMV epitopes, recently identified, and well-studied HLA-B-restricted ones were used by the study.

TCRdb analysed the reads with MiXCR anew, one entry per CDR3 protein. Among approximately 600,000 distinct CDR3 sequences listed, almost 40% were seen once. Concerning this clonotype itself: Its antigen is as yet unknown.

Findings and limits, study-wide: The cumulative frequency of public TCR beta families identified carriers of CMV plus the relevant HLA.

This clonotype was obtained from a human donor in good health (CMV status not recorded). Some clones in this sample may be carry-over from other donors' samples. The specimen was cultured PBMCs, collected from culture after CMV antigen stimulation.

The chain's CDR3 is CSARLGEQFF. In DNA, the CDR3 is TGCAGTGCCCGGTTGGGGGAGCAGTTCTTC. The V and J genes are TRBV20-1 and TRBJ2-1; D is undetermined. The CDR3 is 10 residues long. The V gene lost 6 bases and the J gene lost 10 bases, with 10 bases spanning the gap. Germline CDR1 is DFQATT and CDR2 is SNEGSKA (reference sequence).